These 16 T cell receptor beta chains share one sample of origin, sequenced in a study of shared clonotypes between healthy human individuals (dated by TCRdb to the early 2020s). CD8 naive samples were CD45RO-negative cells positively selected for CCR7, giving a CD45RA+CCR7+ population that excluded TemRA cells. Library prep was done by the immunoSEQ multiplex PCR assay. This immuneACCESS table, as held by TCRdb, lists in-frame sequences with V and J called but not all clones. Of the missing ones, under half trace to an unresolved V gene in checked studies; the others have no known cause. The sample profile shows about 800,000 clones; just over 95% of them were found once. Around 0.21% of the sample goes to the ten largest clones. What was sequenced was naive CD8+ T cells sorted from blood. The sample's cell subset or site, from its label and the paper: CD45RA+CCR7+. All receptors derive from a man aged 25 to 40 in good health.

The gene calls are TRBV28 and TRBJ2-1; D is uncertain. Germline assignment: CDR1 MDHEN and CDR2 SYDVKM. V was shortened by 6 bases and J by 1 base, with 13 bases between the two germline ends. The CDR3 runs 15 residues. CDR3 coding DNA: TGTGCCAGCAGCTCCCTAGGAACATCCTACAATGAGCAGTTCTTC. This gives the protein CASSSLGTSYNEQFF.

The V gene is TRBV15, the J gene TRBJ2-3, with TRBD1 matching 9 bases. CDR1 and CDR2 from the germline V gene are LNHNV and YYDKDF (reference sequence). This CDR3 has 20 amino acids. V lost 1 base, J lost 0 bases, and 14 bases stayed unmatched. Here the CDR3 DNA reads TGTGCCACCAGCAGAGGCCTCCGGGACAGGGCTCCTTCTAGCACAGATACGCAGTATTTT. Protein product: CATSRGLRDRAPSSTDTQYF.

The gene calls are TRBV4-1 and TRBJ2-1; 10 bases match TRBD2. V was clipped by 0 bases and J by 5 bases; unmatched bases: 4. Germline values: CDR1 MGHRA, CDR2 YSYEKL. There are 16 residues in the CDR3. The CDR3 loop is CASSQEKGLANNEQFF. CDR3 nucleotides: TGCGCCAGCAGCCAAGAGAAGGGACTAGCGAACAATGAGCAGTTCTTC.

The J gene is TRBJ2-3, the V gene TRBV5-1, with D uncertain. Between the trimmed V and J ends, which lost 4 bases and 3 bases, there was a span of 12 bases. This CDR3 spans 14 amino acids. Germline values: CDR1 SGHRS, CDR2 YFSETQ. In DNA form, the CDR3 reads TGCGCCAGCAGCCGCACGGTCGGAACAGATACGCAGTATTTT. Translating gives CASSRTVGTDTQYF.

The chain joins TRBV9 to TRBJ2-4; D may match TRBD1 or TRBD2 (5 bases each). Trimming cost V 6 bases and J 8 bases, with 15 bases left between them. Germline V lookup: CDR1 SGDLS, CDR2 YYNGEE. The CDR3 is 13 residues long. The CDR3 DNA is TGTGCCAGCAACCCAGAGGGGAAGGACATTCAGTACTTC. Residues: CASNPEGKDIQYF.

V and J are TRBV13 and TRBJ2-1; 12 bases align to TRBD2. The CDR3 totals 17 residues. The trim removed 5 bases at V and 0 bases at J, leaving 5 bases unmatched. Germline-derived CDR1 and CDR2 are PRHDT and FYEKMQ (reference sequence). The CDR3 region is CASSPSGRDLSYNEQFF. In DNA, the CDR3 is TGTGCCAGCAGCCCTAGCGGGAGGGACCTCTCCTACAATGAGCAGTTCTTC.

The V and J genes are TRBV7-8 and TRBJ2-3; D remains ambiguous. The CDR3 contains 14 residues. Trimming stripped 1 base from V and 2 bases from J, with 7 bases between. Germline loops: CDR1 SGHVS, CDR2 FQNEAQ. CDR3 in DNA: TGTGCCAGCAGCTTAGTAGATATCACAGATACGCAGTATTTT. It is translated as CASSLVDITDTQYF.

V and J are TRBV5-4 and TRBJ2-7, with a tentative D call TRBD2 (7 bases). V was pared by 2 bases and J by 4 bases, with 13 bases between. The CDR3 totals 14 residues. Germline V gene sequence: CDR1 SGHNT, CDR2 YYREEE (reference sequence). The DNA of the CDR3 is TGTGCCAGCAGCTTTCGGGGGGCGCAGTACGAGCAGTACTTC. It translates to CASSFRGAQYEQYF.

The chain couples TRBV6-1 to TRBJ2-1, with TRBD2 identical over 8 bases. The CDR3 sequence is 15 residues long. After removal of 0 bases from V and 2 bases from J, the junction contained 0 bases not matched to a gene. Germline-derived CDR1 and CDR2 are MNHNS and SASEGT. The CDR3, as DNA: TGTGCCAGCAGTGAAGCCGGGGGGGCCTACAATGAGCAGTTCTTC. Translation: CASSEAGGAYNEQFF.

Note on this clone: Other DNA variants within this sample encode the same CDR3. V is TRBV9 and J is TRBJ1-3, with D unresolved. V shed 2 bases and J shed 4 bases, with 4 bases lying between them. CDR3 length: 12 residues. Germline V gene lookup returns CDR1 SGDLS and CDR2 YYNGEE. CDR3 bases: TGTGCCAGCAGCGTCCCCGGAAACACCATATATTTT. It specifies CASSVPGNTIYF.

J is TRBJ1-2 and V is TRBV27; D is unresolved. V was trimmed by 4 bases and J by 4 bases, leaving 7 bases between them. The germline CDR1 and CDR2 sequences are MNHEY and SMNVEV (reference sequence). The CDR3 runs to 12 residues. As DNA, the CDR3 is TGTGCCAGCAGTTCCGACTTCTATGGCTACACCTTC. Its translation: CASSSDFYGYTF.

The genes are TRBV11-2 and TRBJ1-2; TRBD1 agrees at 10 bases. Germline values: CDR1 SGHAT, CDR2 FQNNGV. V lost 6 bases, J lost 4 bases, and 5 bases stayed unmatched. The CDR3 loop spans 14 amino acids. The CDR3 sequence: CASRTTGGVYGYTF. DNA for the CDR3: TGTGCCAGCAGAACGACAGGGGGCGTCTATGGCTACACCTTC.

The J gene is TRBJ2-6, the V gene TRBV4-1, with D tentatively TRBD1 (6 bases). The CDR3 is 16 amino acids. V was pared by 3 bases and J by 0 bases, with 9 bases between. CDR1 is MGHRA, CDR2 YSYEKL, per germline. CDR3 loop: CASSHARGSGANVLTF. The DNA for the CDR3 is TGCGCCAGCAGCCACGCCAGGGGCTCTGGGGCCAACGTCCTGACTTTC.

CDR3 nucleotide sequence: TGTGCCAGCAGTGTGGGACAGGGAAACACCATATATTTT. Its translation is CASSVGQGNTIYF. The chain has TRBV7-9 and TRBJ1-3; the match to TRBD1 covers 7 bases. The CDR3 is 13 residues long. Germline lookup yields CDR1 SEHNR and CDR2 FQNEAQ (reference sequence). The J segment lost 4 bases and the V segment lost 6 bases, leaving 3 bases of the junction unmatched.

The chain employs TRBV13 and TRBJ2-3; a possible D gene is TRBD2 (6 bases). V dropped 4 bases and J dropped 0 bases, with 17 bases sitting between them. The CDR3 length is 17 residues. Germline V gene lookup returns CDR1 PRHDT and CDR2 FYEKMQ (reference sequence). The CDR3 loop is CASSYRAGGISTDTQYF. CDR3 nucleotides: TGTGCCAGCAGCTACCGAGCTGGCGGGATTAGCACAGATACGCAGTATTTT.

The V gene is TRBV2, the J gene TRBJ1-4; a weak D match, TRBD1 (6 bases). Germline V gene sequence: CDR1 SNHLY, CDR2 FYNNEI. The CDR3 extends over 15 amino acids. V was shortened by 2 bases and J by 0 bases, with 7 bases between the two germline ends. This CDR3 is CASSEWTATNEKLFF. For the CDR3, the DNA is TGTGCCAGCAGTGAATGGACAGCAACTAATGAAAAACTGTTTTTT.